A selection of T cell receptor beta chains follows, all from one sample in a study of beta chain features in type 1 diabetes. The assay was immunoSEQ multiplex PCR, and TCRdb's table has in-frame clones only and misses some. Of almost 350,000 clones in the sample, around 19% were seen once. The specimen sequenced was naive CD4+ T cells from blood. These TCRs come from a woman aged 18-30 years in good health. The CDR3 runs from the conserved cysteine through the conserved F or W. The order of the fields is J gene, D gene, clone size, V gene, CDR3 DNA, CDR3 protein. A D gene is named only where the DNA matches it firmly. A row's size may be missing; if present it is once, few, many or a size class.

TRBJ1-4 | NA | NA | TRBV18 | TGTGCCAGCTCACCGGGCGGGAATGAAAAACTGTTTTTT | CASSPGGNEKLFF
TRBJ2-7 | NA | NA | TRBV6-5 | TGTGCAGCCAGGGCGCCCGGGGGTTCCTCCTACGAGCAGTACTTC | CAARAPGGSSYEQYF
TRBJ2-1 | NA | few | TRBV7-2 | TGTGCCAGCAGCTTTGACAGGTCGACGTACAATGAGCAGTTCTTC | CASSFDRSTYNEQFF
TRBJ2-2 | NA | NA | TRBV4-1 | TGCGCCAGCAGCCAAGATCCAGGGGCGCTGATGAACACCGGGGAGCTGTTTTTT | CASSQDPGALMNTGELFF
TRBJ2-7 | NA | NA | TRBV14 | TGTGCCAGCAGCCCTCACTTCTACGAGCAGTACTTC | CASSPHFYEQYF
TRBJ1-5 | NA | NA | TRBV7-8 | TGTGCCAGCAGCTACGGACAGCTTCAAGTGGGGCCCCAGCATTTT | CASSYGQLQVGPQHF
TRBJ2-7 | NA | few | TRBV30 | TGTGCCTGGAGTGTTTCCCAATACGAGCAGTACTTC | CAWSVSQYEQYF
TRBJ1-2 | TRBD1 | NA | TRBV27 | TGTGCCAGCACCCTACCGACAGGGATGGTTAATGGCTACACCTTC | CASTLPTGMVNGYTF
TRBJ2-1 | NA | NA | TRBV30 | TGTGCCTGGAGTGCTTTCGATGAGCAGTTCTTC | CAWSAFDEQFF
TRBJ2-6 | NA | NA | TRBV29-1 | TGCAGCGTGTACTCTGGGGCCAACGTCCTGACTTTC | CSVYSGANVLTF
TRBJ1-1 | NA | few | TRBV30 | TGTGCCTGGAGTGTATCCTCAGGTGGGCGCCGAAACACTGAAGCTTTCTTT | CAWSVSSGGRRNTEAFF
TRBJ2-3 | TRBD2 | NA | TRBV2 | TGTGCCAGCACTGTAGCGGGGGAGGGAGATACGCAGTATTTT | CASTVAGEGDTQYF
TRBJ2-7 | TRBD1 | once | TRBV5-1 | TGCGCCAGCAGCCCCAGGGACAGGGGGAGTTACGAGCAGTACTTC | CASSPRDRGSYEQYF
TRBJ1-4 | NA | few | TRBV15 | TGTGCCACCAGCAGAGACAGGGGTAATGAAAAACTGTTTTTT | CATSRDRGNEKLFF
TRBJ1-2 | NA | few | TRBV4-1 | TGCGCCAGCAGCCATGCGCGACAGCCGGGTGGCTATGGCTACACCTTC | CASSHARQPGGYGYTF
TRBJ2-7 | TRBD1 | NA | TRBV5-5 | TGTGCCAGCAGCTTGGGGACAGGGGCAACCTACGAGCAGTACTTC | CASSLGTGATYEQYF
TRBJ1-5 | TRBD1 | NA | TRBV5-6 | TGTGCCAGCAGCTCTTGGACAGGACCTAATCAGCCCCAGCATTTT | CASSSWTGPNQPQHF
TRBJ2-3 | TRBD1 | few | TRBV15 | TGTGCCACCAGCAGAGAAGGGGGCCGAGGAGATACGCAGTATTTT | CATSREGGRGDTQYF
TRBJ2-1 | TRBD1 | few | TRBV5-1 | TGCGCCAGCAGCTTGGGCGACAGGGGACCGTTCTTC | CASSLGDRGPFF
TRBJ2-5 | TRBD2 | NA | TRBV9 | TGTGCCAGCAGCGAGGGGGGACTAGCGGGAGGGGCGGAGACCCAGTACTTC | CASSEGGLAGGAETQYF
TRBJ2-7 | TRBD2 | few | TRBV25-1 | TGTGCCAGCAGTTCCCCCTCGGGAGGCCGCGAGCAGTACTTC | CASSSPSGGREQYF
TRBJ1-6 | TRBD1 | NA | TRBV30 | TGTGCCTGGAGCCCGGGACAGGGGGATTCACCCCTCCACTTT | CAWSPGQGDSPLHF
TRBJ2-1 | NA | NA | TRBV19 | TGTGCCAGTAGTATACCTCTAGGCACTGAGCAGTTCTTC | CASSIPLGTEQFF
TRBJ2-4 | NA | NA | TRBV10-2 | TGCGCCAGCAGTGGAGCGGGAGCCAAAAACATTCAGTACTTC | CASSGAGAKNIQYF
TRBJ2-6 | NA | NA | TRBV5-1 | TGCGCCAGCAGGTTTCCGGGATCCCCTGGGGCCAACGTCCTGACTTTC | CASRFPGSPGANVLTF
TRBJ2-5 | NA | NA | TRBV25-1 | TGTGCCAGCAGCAGGCGTGGGGGGCAAGAGACCCAGTACTTC | CASSRRGGQETQYF
TRBJ2-7 | NA | few | TRBV2 | TGTGCCAGCAGACCTGACAGCTACGAGCAGTACTTC | CASRPDSYEQYF
TRBJ2-2 | NA | NA | TRBV7-6 | TGTGCCAGCAGCTTAGCCAGAAGGGGCGGGGAGCTGTTTTTT | CASSLARRGGELFF